This T cell receptor (beta chain) was identified in a study of graft-versus-host responses after intestinal transplantation. At the level of the study: Uniformly, recipients were administered anti-thymocyte globulin induction with subsequent tacrolimus and steroids for approximately 3 years.

Germline-derived CDR1 and CDR2 are LNHDA and SQIVND (reference sequence). V lost 8 bases and J lost 0, with 11 bases in between. This CDR3 contains 13 residues. On this clone itself: Other DNA sequences in this sample translate to the same CDR3.

Assay used: immunoSEQ multiplex PCR; TCRdb lists only in-frame clones, some missing. The sample records about 57,000 clones, 85% to 90% being singletons. The clonotype originates from a human patient who received an intestinal transplant, so some T cells may come from the graft donor. This specimen was PBMCs, taken 26 days after transplant. V gene TRBV19 combines with J gene TRBJ2-7; D gene unclear. CDR3 amino acids: CASSGGGSYEQYF. CDR3 DNA: TGTGCCAGTTCCGGCGGCGGCTCCTACGAGCAGTACTTC.